One sample yielded the 21 T cell receptor beta chains listed below, sequenced in a study of EBV T-cell therapy then PD-1 blockade in nasopharyngeal carcinoma. Treatment of the sample: AdE1-LMPpoly-expanded autologous EBV-specific T-cell therapy followed by anti-PD-1 nivolumab. The protocol was immunoSEQ multiplex PCR, while the TCRdb copy is restricted to in-frame clones and leaves out a portion. The sample has about 14,000 clones, 84% seen once. What these receptors recognize is not known. The sample consisted of CD8+ T cells from blood, taken around day 99 from a patient whose treatment included autologous EBV-specific T cells and nivolumab. The source of these receptors is a man in his forties with nasopharyngeal carcinoma.

V and J are TRBV6-2 or TRBV6-3 and TRBJ1-3; D remains ambiguous. Germline CDR1 reads MNHEY; CDR2 reads SVGEGT. Trimming stripped 2 bases from V and 4 bases from J, with 6 bases between. CDR3 length equals 13 residues. The CDR3 sequence: CASSYGAGNTIYF. CDR3 DNA sequence: TGTGCCAGCAGTTACGGAGCGGGAAACACCATATATTTT.

The chain combines TRBV11-3 with TRBJ2-2; possibly TRBD1 for D (6 bases). V was cut by 4 bases and J by 5 bases, with 17 bases left in between. The CDR3 loop spans 16 amino acids. Germline V gene lookup returns CDR1 SGHNT and CDR2 YENEEA. This chain's CDR3 is CASSSTQGARTGELFF. The CDR3 DNA sequence: TGTGCCAGCAGCTCCACACAGGGAGCGAGGACCGGGGAGCTGTTTTTT.

The chain carries TRBV5-4 and TRBJ1-4; D unclear. The germline CDR1 and CDR2 sequences are SGHNT and YYREEE (reference sequence). V shed 7 bases and J shed 14 bases, with 18 bases lying between them. The CDR3 runs 12 residues. The CDR3 DNA reads as TGTGCCAGCTTGCTTTTAACGGGTTCGCTGTTTTTT. Translating gives CASLLLTGSLFF.

CDR3 bases: TGCGCCAGCAGCCAAGATGGGCAGGGGGTTCCCTACGAGCAGTACTTC. Translated: CASSQDGQGVPYEQYF. The rearrangement links TRBV4-3 to TRBJ2-7; 7 bases map to TRBD1. The CDR3 covers 16 residues. CDR1 is LGHNA and CDR2 is YSLEER in the germline V gene. The V gene end was trimmed by 0 bases and the J gene end by 2 bases; junction bases not matched to a gene: 7.

The chain uses TRBV7-6 and TRBJ2-7; 11 bases fit TRBD1. The CDR3 runs to 17 residues. Unmatched junction bases numbered 9, after V lost 3 bases and J lost 2 bases. CDR1 and CDR2 from the germline V gene are SGHVS and FNYEAQ. Written as DNA, the CDR3 is TGTGCCAGCAGCTTGGACTCCGGGACAGGGGGGACCTACGAGCAGTACTTC. Translating it yields CASSLDSGTGGTYEQYF.

The rearrangement uses TRBV13 and TRBJ2-1; 8 bases map to TRBD2. The CDR3 has 14 amino acids. Trimming at V came to 0 bases and at J to 9 bases, leaving 4 bases not matched to a gene. CDR1 PRHDT and CDR2 FYEKMQ come from the germline V gene (reference sequence). The DNA for the CDR3 is TGTGCCAGCAGCTTAGGAGCGGGGGTGACTGAGCAGTTCTTC. Protein product: CASSLGAGVTEQFF.

This chain joins TRBV15 and TRBJ2-7, with D possibly being TRBD2 (5 bases). Germline CDR1 LNHNV, CDR2 YYDKDF (reference sequence). CDR3 length: 16 residues. Between the trimmed V and J ends, which lost 0 bases and 1 base, there was a span of 13 bases. CDR3 coding DNA: TGTGCCACCAGCAGAGATTCACGGGGTCCTTCCTACGAGCAGTACTTC. Amino acids: CATSRDSRGPSYEQYF.

The rearrangement uses TRBV19 and TRBJ2-6; no clear D gene. CDR1 and CDR2 (germline): LNHDA, SQIVND (reference sequence). The V end lost 5 bases, the J end lost 4 bases, and 12 bases lay between the germline ends. This CDR3 region has 15 residues. The CDR3 is CASSPPGGGANVLTF. The DNA of the CDR3 is TGTGCCAGTAGTCCCCCAGGTGGCGGGGCCAACGTCCTGACTTTC.

This clone was counted only a few times. The chain carries TRBV6-1 and TRBJ2-5; the match to TRBD2 covers 12 bases. Looked up from germline, CDR1 is MNHNS and CDR2 is SASEGT. V was clipped by 2 bases and J by 2 bases; unmatched bases: 0. This CDR3 has 15 amino acids. The CDR3 region has the DNA TGTGCCAGCAGTGAACTAGCGGGGGGGCAAGAGACCCAGTACTTC. Its translation is CASSELAGGQETQYF.

This clone is a singleton in its sample. The chain combines TRBV4-3 with TRBJ1-2; D call uncertain. The CDR3 sequence is 12 residues long. The V and J ends lost 8 bases and 7 bases respectively, with 14 bases between them. CDR1 is LGHNA, CDR2 YSLEER, per germline. Here the CDR3 reads CASAQAGGGYTF. The CDR3 DNA is TGCGCCAGCGCTCAGGCCGGCGGTGGCTACACCTTC.

The genes are TRBV6-6 and TRBJ2-1; no reliable D call. Germline loops: CDR1 MNHNY, CDR2 SVGAGI (reference sequence). The V end lost 5 bases, the J end lost 5 bases, and 22 bases lay between the germline ends. This CDR3 contains 17 residues. The CDR3 sequence is CASSLLPVLPSHNEQFF. CDR3 in DNA: TGTGCCAGCAGTCTCCTACCGGTATTACCATCCCACAATGAGCAGTTCTTC.

The chain joins TRBV2 to TRBJ2-1; no reliable D call. Germline V gene data show CDR1 as SNHLY and CDR2 as FYNNEI. V was clipped by 6 bases and J by 4 bases, with 4 bases between them. The CDR3 covers 11 residues. The CDR3 DNA reads as TGTGCCAGCAGACCGTACAATGAGCAGTTCTTC. Amino acids: CASRPYNEQFF.

CDR3 loop: CASSVDLAWSPGYNYGYTF. CDR3 sequence (DNA): TGTGCCAGCAGCGTAGATTTGGCGTGGAGCCCGGGATATAACTATGGCTACACCTTC. The genes are TRBV9 and TRBJ1-2, with D uncertain. The CDR3 runs to 19 residues. Between the trimmed V and J ends, which lost 0 bases and 1 base, there was a span of 22 bases. CDR1 is SGDLS, CDR2 YYNGEE, per germline.

The chain recombines TRBV7-2 with TRBJ2-2; D remains unclear. Between the trimmed V and J ends, which lost 5 bases and 3 bases, there was a span of 13 bases. Germline V gene sequence: CDR1 SGHTA, CDR2 FQGNSA. CDR3 size: 15 residues. CDR3 nucleotide sequence: TGTGCCAGCAGCCACCCCCCTGGGGACACCGGGGAGCTGTTTTTT. Protein: CASSHPPGDTGELFF.

The rearrangement joins TRBV30 to TRBJ2-6; D is perhaps TRBD1 or TRBD2 (5 bases each). The germline V gene has CDR1 GTSNPN and CDR2 SVGIG (reference sequence). The CDR3 sequence is 17 residues long. V lost 4 bases and J lost 2, with 18 bases in between. In DNA, the CDR3 is TGTGCCTGGACCCTGGGGGATAACTCGCCTGGGGCCAACGTCCTGACTTTC. Translated, it gives CAWTLGDNSPGANVLTF. Based on the CDR3 plus reference TRBV30 and TRBJ2-6, the full variable domain is SQTIHQWPATLVQPVGSPLSLECTVEGTSNPNLYWYRQAAGRGLQLLFYSVGIGQISSEVPQNLSASRPQDRQFILSSKKLLLSDSGFYLCAWTLGDNSPGANVLTFGAGSRLTVL.

By share, this clone ranks as medium-sized. The V gene is TRBV4-3, the J gene TRBJ1-6; D is ambiguous. The CDR3 loop spans 13 amino acids. CDR1 and CDR2 (germline): LGHNA, YSLEER. The V end lost 5 bases, the J end lost 7 bases, and 9 bases lay between the germline ends. DNA for the CDR3: TGCGCCAGCAGCGGACTCGGCAATTCACCCCTCCACTTT. Amino acids: CASSGLGNSPLHF.

This chain links TRBV2 with TRBJ1-4; the D gene is possibly TRBD1 (6 bases). Germline loops: CDR1 SNHLY, CDR2 FYNNEI. Trimming took off 0 bases at V and 6 bases at J, with 11 bases between the two ends. CDR3 size: 15 residues. This chain's CDR3 is CASSEALGAHEKLFF. For the CDR3, the DNA is TGTGCCAGCAGTGAAGCGCTGGGGGCGCATGAAAAACTGTTTTTT.

V usage is TRBV15 and J usage is TRBJ2-6, with unresolved D. The CDR3 totals 15 residues. Germline CDR1 LNHNV, CDR2 YYDKDF (reference sequence). Between the trimmed V and J ends, which lost 0 bases and 4 bases, there was a span of 7 bases. The DNA of the CDR3 is TGTGCCACCAGCAGAGATAGTACCGGGGCCAACGTCCTGACTTTC. Translating it yields CATSRDSTGANVLTF.

The chain carries TRBV3-1 (or the pseudogene TRBV3-2) and TRBJ2-5; D tentatively reads TRBD1 or TRBD2 (7 bases each). CDR1 is LGHDT and CDR2 is YNNKEL in the germline V gene (reference sequence). CDR3 length: 16 residues. Trimming left V 3 bases short and J 0 bases short, with 14 bases between. The CDR3, as DNA: TGTGCCAGCAGCCACCGACAGGGAGGGTACCAAGAGACCCAGTACTTC. Translating it yields CASSHRQGGYQETQYF.

The chain links TRBV4-1 to TRBJ2-5; D remains unclear. CDR1 MGHRA and CDR2 YSYEKL come from the germline V gene. This CDR3 has 16 amino acids. Trimming took 0 bases from V and 2 from J, leaving 13 bases between them. The CDR3 spells CASSQEGLTLQETQYF. Here the CDR3 DNA reads TGCGCCAGCAGCCAAGAGGGATTGACTTTACAAGAGACCCAGTACTTC.

This clone appeared a single time. The chain uses TRBV27 and TRBJ2-7, with D perhaps TRBD2 (6 bases). Germline CDR1 is MNHEY and CDR2 is SMNVEV (reference sequence). This CDR3 region has 15 residues. The ends were cut back, 5 bases at V and 0 bases at J, with 14 bases in the middle. In nucleotides, the CDR3 is TGTGCCAGCAGTCCGGGACTCCCGAGCTCCTACGAGCAGTACTTC. Its protein is CASSPGLPSSYEQYF.